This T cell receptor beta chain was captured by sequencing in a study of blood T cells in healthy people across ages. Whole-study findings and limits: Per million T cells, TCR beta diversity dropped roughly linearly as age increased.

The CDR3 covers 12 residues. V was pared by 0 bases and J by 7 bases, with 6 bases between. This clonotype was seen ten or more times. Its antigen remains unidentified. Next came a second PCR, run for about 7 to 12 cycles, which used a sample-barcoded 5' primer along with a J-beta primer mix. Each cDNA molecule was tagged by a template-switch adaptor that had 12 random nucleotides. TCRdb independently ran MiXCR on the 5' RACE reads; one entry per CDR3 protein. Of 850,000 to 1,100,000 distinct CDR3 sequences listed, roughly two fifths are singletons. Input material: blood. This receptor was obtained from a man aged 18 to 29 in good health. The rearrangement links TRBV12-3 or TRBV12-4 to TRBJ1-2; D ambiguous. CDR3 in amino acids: CASSLAPGGYTF. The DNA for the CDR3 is TGTGCCAGCAGTTTAGCGCCTGGTGGCTACACCTTC.